This is a list of T cell receptor beta chains from one sample in a study of cytomegalovirus exposure and HLA in healthy donors. Data came from immunoSEQ multiplex PCR; TCRdb stores just in-frame clones and leaves some out. This sample has some 160,000 clones, with around 77% found just once. The sample was PBMCs. The source is a woman under 40 in good health and CMV-seronegative. CDR3s include the opening cysteine and the closing phenylalanine or tryptophan. D genes are given only for firm matches. Expanded clones are given a class, and other clones once, few, many or no size at all.

d_call: NA; v_call: TRBV20-1; clone_size: NA; j_call: TRBJ1-2; cdr3_nt: TGCAGTGCTGGACAGTACTATGGCTACACCTTC; cdr3_aa: CSAGQYYGYTF
d_call: TRBD1; v_call: TRBV5-6; clone_size: NA; j_call: TRBJ1-2; cdr3_nt: TGTGCCAGCAGCTCGCGCGTGGGGACAGGGGGAACTAACTATGGCTACACCTTC; cdr3_aa: CASSSRVGTGGTNYGYTF
d_call: TRBD1; v_call: TRBV2; clone_size: NA; j_call: TRBJ1-5; cdr3_nt: TGTGCCAGCAGTGGGGGAGACAGGGCAGGCAATCAGCCCCAGCATTTT; cdr3_aa: CASSGGDRAGNQPQHF
d_call: NA; v_call: TRBV10-3; clone_size: NA; j_call: TRBJ1-4; cdr3_nt: TGTGCCATCAGGAGAACCGCAACTAATGAAAAACTGTTTTTT; cdr3_aa: CAIRRTATNEKLFF
d_call: TRBD1; v_call: TRBV5-4; clone_size: NA; j_call: TRBJ2-3; cdr3_nt: TGTGCCAGCAGCTTGGGAGGGGACAGGGGCTGGAAAGATACGCAGTATTTT; cdr3_aa: CASSLGGDRGWKDTQYF
d_call: NA; v_call: TRBV11-3; clone_size: NA; j_call: TRBJ2-5; cdr3_nt: TGTGCCAGCAGCTACGAACGGAGTGAGACCCAGTACTTC; cdr3_aa: CASSYERSETQYF
d_call: NA; v_call: TRBV7-9; clone_size: few; j_call: TRBJ1-1; cdr3_nt: TGTTCCAGCAGCCCTCGGGAGGGGGTTATGAACACTGAAGCTTTCTTT; cdr3_aa: CSSSPREGVMNTEAFF
d_call: TRBD1; v_call: TRBV5-1; clone_size: NA; j_call: TRBJ2-6; cdr3_nt: TGCGCCAGCAGCTTGGAATCCGGACAGGCGAGCTCTGGGGCCAACGTCCTGACTTTC; cdr3_aa: CASSLESGQASSGANVLTF
d_call: TRBD1; v_call: TRBV4-3; clone_size: few; j_call: TRBJ2-7; cdr3_nt: TGCGCCAGCAGCCAAATCCTTAGACAGGGCACCTACGAGCAGTACTTC; cdr3_aa: CASSQILRQGTYEQYF
d_call: TRBD1; v_call: TRBV18; clone_size: NA; j_call: TRBJ1-2; cdr3_nt: TGTGCCAGCTCACCCGAAGCTTGGACAGGGGAGTGGGGCTACACCTTC; cdr3_aa: CASSPEAWTGEWGYTF
d_call: TRBD1; v_call: TRBV7-2; clone_size: NA; j_call: TRBJ1-5; cdr3_nt: TGTGCCAGCAGCTTAAGGGACAGGACGTATAGCAATCAGCCCCAGCATTTT; cdr3_aa: CASSLRDRTYSNQPQHF
d_call: TRBD2; v_call: TRBV7-9; clone_size: NA; j_call: TRBJ2-7; cdr3_nt: TGTGCCAGCAGCTTAGCGCCAGCGGGGGTCTCCTACGAGCAGTACTTC; cdr3_aa: CASSLAPAGVSYEQYF
d_call: NA; v_call: TRBV30; clone_size: NA; j_call: TRBJ1-2; cdr3_nt: TGTGCCTGGAGTGTACCCCCCAGGGTTACCTATGGCTACACCTTC; cdr3_aa: CAWSVPPRVTYGYTF
d_call: NA; v_call: TRBV6-5; clone_size: NA; j_call: TRBJ1-5; cdr3_nt: TGTGCCAGTATGAGGACACTTCTTAGCAATCAGCCCCAGCATTTT; cdr3_aa: CASMRTLLSNQPQHF
d_call: TRBD2; v_call: TRBV27; clone_size: few; j_call: TRBJ2-1; cdr3_nt: TGTGCCAGCAGGGATAGTGGACTAGCGGGGAGTCACTACAATGAGCAGTTCTTC; cdr3_aa: CASRDSGLAGSHYNEQFF
d_call: TRBD1; v_call: TRBV5-4; clone_size: once; j_call: TRBJ2-7; cdr3_nt: TGTGCCACCCAGGGGGCCTACGAGCAGTACTTC; cdr3_aa: CATQGAYEQYF
d_call: TRBD2; v_call: TRBV6-5; clone_size: NA; j_call: TRBJ2-7; cdr3_nt: TGTGCCAGCAGCGATAGCGGGAGGGCCTACGAGCAGTACTTC; cdr3_aa: CASSDSGRAYEQYF
d_call: NA; v_call: TRBV5-1; clone_size: once; j_call: TRBJ1-2; cdr3_nt: TGCGCCAGCAGCTTGGAGAGGCCGATAAACTATGGCTACACCTTC; cdr3_aa: CASSLERPINYGYTF
d_call: NA; v_call: TRBV5-1; clone_size: NA; j_call: TRBJ2-5; cdr3_nt: TGCGCCAGCATGGGGACTGGGCTAGAGACCCAGTACTTC; cdr3_aa: CASMGTGLETQYF
d_call: TRBD1; v_call: TRBV10-3; clone_size: NA; j_call: TRBJ1-3; cdr3_nt: TGTGCCATCAGCCCAGGACAGGCTTCTGGAAACACCATATATTTT; cdr3_aa: CAISPGQASGNTIYF
d_call: TRBD1; v_call: TRBV5-4; clone_size: once; j_call: TRBJ2-7; cdr3_nt: TGTGCCAGCAGCTCGCAGGGGGCGAGGTACGAGCAGTACTTC; cdr3_aa: CASSSQGARYEQYF
d_call: TRBD2; v_call: TRBV10-3; clone_size: NA; j_call: TRBJ2-5; cdr3_nt: TGTGCCATCAGTGCCCACTCCGGGCAGGGAGGGTCCCAGTACTTC; cdr3_aa: CAISAHSGQGGSQYF
d_call: TRBD1; v_call: TRBV6-5; clone_size: NA; j_call: TRBJ1-1; cdr3_nt: TGTGCCAGCAGATCGACAGGGGGTGTTACTGAAGCTTTCTTT; cdr3_aa: CASRSTGGVTEAFF
d_call: NA; v_call: TRBV5-1; clone_size: NA; j_call: TRBJ1-6; cdr3_nt: TGCGCCAGCAGCTTCGGAGGAGAGCGTAGGGATTCACCCCTCCACTTT; cdr3_aa: CASSFGGERRDSPLHF
d_call: TRBD1; v_call: TRBV11-2; clone_size: NA; j_call: TRBJ1-1; cdr3_nt: TGTGCCAGCAGCTCGGGACAGCCGGGGCGCACTGAAGCTTTCTTT; cdr3_aa: CASSSGQPGRTEAFF
d_call: TRBD1; v_call: TRBV14; clone_size: NA; j_call: TRBJ1-2; cdr3_nt: TGTGCCAGCAGCTTCGCGGAGGGACAGCTTTATGGCTACACCTTC; cdr3_aa: CASSFAEGQLYGYTF
d_call: NA; v_call: TRBV6-5; clone_size: NA; j_call: TRBJ1-2; cdr3_nt: TGTGCCAGCAGTCGCAGCGGGCCTAACTATGGCTACACCTTC; cdr3_aa: CASSRSGPNYGYTF
d_call: NA; v_call: TRBV7-9; clone_size: NA; j_call: TRBJ2-2; cdr3_nt: TGTGCCAGCAGCCCAGAATGGACCGGGGAGCTGTTTTTT; cdr3_aa: CASSPEWTGELFF
d_call: NA; v_call: TRBV7-2; clone_size: NA; j_call: TRBJ2-7; cdr3_nt: TGTGCCAGCAGCTTCCGTGACGGGGCCTACGAGCAGTACTTC; cdr3_aa: CASSFRDGAYEQYF
d_call: TRBD1; v_call: TRBV19; clone_size: few; j_call: TRBJ1-1; cdr3_nt: TGTGCCAGTAGTATAGGGGACAGGGGAGGGGCTTTCTTT; cdr3_aa: CASSIGDRGGAFF
d_call: TRBD2; v_call: TRBV7-3; clone_size: NA; j_call: TRBJ2-3; cdr3_nt: TGTGCCAGCAGCTTGGGACTAGCGGGAGATACAGATACGCAGTATTTT; cdr3_aa: CASSLGLAGDTDTQYF
d_call: NA; v_call: TRBV29-1; clone_size: NA; j_call: TRBJ1-2; cdr3_nt: TGCAGCGTGGTGATGGGGCTTCTGGGGTATGGCTACACCTTC; cdr3_aa: CSVVMGLLGYGYTF